This section outlines one TCR beta chain sequence together with its context. The antigen is not known. The study, taken as a whole, reports: Tumor memory CD4+ T cell TCR gene usage clustered with blood and lymph node memory CD4+ cells and lymph node naive CD4+ cells. The larger-cohort validation was restricted to a single TCR beta V-J rearrangement rather than whole repertoires. Tumor-infiltrating Treg TCR alpha and beta sequences overlapped most with tumor naive CD4+ T cells, then blood naive.

Treg sorting used a CD4+CD25+CD127-/low gate. The CDR3 has 15 amino acids. The germline gives CDR1 SGHRS, CDR2 YFSETQ. V dropped 6 bases and J dropped 8; count of bases not matched to a gene: 14. Full-length variable regions came from constant-region reverse primers plus semi-nested Nested Universal Primer A PCR. Using its own MiXCR run on the 5' RACE reads, TCRdb lists one record per CDR3 protein. The data contain approximately 11,000 distinct CDR3 sequences, about a quarter of them singletons. Sequencing was performed on Tregs sorted from a lymph node. This sequence originates from a female donor with breast cancer. The chain recombines TRBV5-1 with TRBJ1-3, with 7 bases lining up with TRBD1. CDR3 bases: TGCGCCAGCACCCCAGGGGGGGTAGATGGCTACACCATATATTTT. Its translation is CASTPGGVDGYTIYF.